The rows below give T cell receptor beta chains drawn from one sample of a study of tumor and adjacent non-tumor tissue in lung cancer. TCRdb re-analysed the multiplex PCR reads in MiXCR, keeping a single row per CDR3 protein. The profile shows over 80,000 distinct CDR3 sequences, less than 85% of them singletons. Sequenced input: distant non-tumor lung tissue. The receptors were gathered from a man between 60 and 70 years old with small cell lung cancer. Each CDR3 is given with its conserved first and last residue. A D gene is named only where the DNA matches it firmly. Only some rows state a clone size, as once, few, many or a class for expanded clones.

J gene	V gene	clone size	D gene	CDR3 DNA	CDR3 protein
TRBJ2-2	TRBV24-1	once	-	TGTGCCACCAGTGATTTTGGTAACGGACACCCGAACACCCGGGAGCTGTTTTTT	CATSDFGNGHPNTRELFF
TRBJ2-7	TRBV11-2	-	-	TGTGCCAACAGCTTAGCTTCTAGGGACTCCAACGAGCAGTACTTC	CANSLASRDSNEQYF
TRBJ2-3	TRBV5-6	many	-	TGTGCCAGCAGCTTGGAAGGAGCGGGCACAGATACGCAGTATTTT	CASSLEGAGTDTQYF
TRBJ2-1	TRBV5-1	many	-	TGCGCCAGCAGCTTGGGTAGTAACAATGAGCAGTTCTTC	CASSLGSNNEQFF
TRBJ2-3	TRBV12-3/TRBV12-4	-	-	TGTGCCGGCAGAAAGCTCGGGGGCACAGATACACAGTATTTT	CAGRKLGGTDTQYF
TRBJ2-5	TRBV6-1	few	TRBD1	TGTGCCAGCAGCGAAGCAGCCGGGACAGGGCAAGAGACCCAGTACTTC	CASSEAAGTGQETQYF
TRBJ1-1	TRBV5-6	-	-	TGTACCAGCAGCTTGTTGCTGGACAGTGAAGCTTTCTTT	CTSSLLLDSEAFF
TRBJ2-5	TRBV5-1	once	-	TGCGCCAGCAGCTCCCATCAAGAGACCCAGCACTTC	CASSSHQETQHF
TRBJ2-7	TRBV2	few	-	TGTGCCAGCAGTGCGTCCGGGCTAGCAGGCTCCTACGAGCAGTACTTC	CASSASGLAGSYEQYF
TRBJ2-7	TRBV7-9	few	-	TGTGCCAGCAGCTTACCGGGACCCACCTACGAGCAGTACTTC	CASSLPGPTYEQYF
TRBJ2-7	TRBV4-1	-	TRBD2	TGCGCCAGCGGCCCTAAACTAGCGGGAGGGCCCGGGGAGCAGTACTTC	CASGPKLAGGPGEQYF
TRBJ2-1	TRBV12-3/TRBV12-4	-	-	TGTGCCAGCTGTCCCCTTCTGGCGGGGACCTACAATGAGCAGTTCTTC	CASCPLLAGTYNEQFF
TRBJ2-7	TRBV28	-	-	TGTGCCAGCAGTCCTCCCGGGGCTAGGGGAATCTACGAGCAGTACTTC	CASSPPGARGIYEQYF
TRBJ1-1	TRBV12-3/TRBV12-4	-	-	TGTGTCAGCAGTTTCGGTCGGGGGATGAACACTGAAACTTTCTTT	CVSSFGRGMNTETFF
TRBJ2-3	TRBV6-5	-	-	TGTGCCAGCAGTTACGAGTCCGGTTCCCGCACAGTTACGCAGTATTTT	CASSYESGSRTVTQYF
TRBJ2-1	TRBV11-2	-	TRBD2	TGTGCCAGCAGCTCACTTACTAGCGGGCTGCAATCCTTC	CASSSLTSGLQSF
TRBJ2-1	TRBV28	many	TRBD2	TGTGCCAGCAGTTTACGACGGACTAGCGGGAGCCCCTTCGACAATGAGCAGTTCTTC	CASSLRRTSGSPFDNEQFF
TRBJ2-1	TRBV29-1	-	-	TGCAGCGCTTCCTGGACAGCTTACAATGAGCAGTTCTTC	CSASWTAYNEQFF
TRBJ2-3	TRBV29-1	-	-	TGTAGCGTTGAATATCAAATCTCGGGGGATACGCAGTATTTT	CSVEYQISGDTQYF
TRBJ2-7	TRBV7-3	few	-	TGTGCTAGCAGATTAAACGAGCAGTACTTC	CASRLNEQYF
TRBJ1-5	TRBV4-2	-	-	TGTGTCAGCAGCCGAGGGGGTTTTAGCGGTATTAGCAGTCAGCCCCAGCATTTT	CVSSRGGFSGISSQPQHF
TRBJ2-3	TRBV12-3/TRBV12-4	-	-	TGTGCCAGCAGTTTAAACTCAGGGACCACTGGTATGAAGTATTTT	CASSLNSGTTGMKYF
TRBJ2-7	TRBV30	-	-	TGTGCCAGGAGTCCTGTGGGGCACGAGCAGTATTTC	CARSPVGHEQYF
TRBJ2-4	TRBV6-5	-	TRBD2	TGTGCCAACAGTTACGGGGGGTCGGGCAAAAATATTCAGTACTTC	CANSYGGSGKNIQYF
TRBJ2-5	TRBV10-3	once	-	TGTGCCATCAGTGAGTCAATGCTCGGAAAAGAGACCCAGTACTTC	CAISESMLGKETQYF
TRBJ1-1	TRBV7-9	-	-	TGTGCCAGCAGGAAAGACAAACAGGGAGGAGACACTGAAGCTTTCTTT	CASRKDKQGGDTEAFF
TRBJ2-2	TRBV4-2	-	-	TGTGCCAACAGCCAAGATCTCAGGACGAACACCGGGGAGTTGTTTTTT	CANSQDLRTNTGELFF
TRBJ2-5	TRBV4-2	-	-	TGTGCCAACAGCCAAGTGGGGGGGCAAGAGACCCACTACTTC	CANSQVGGQETHYF
TRBJ1-5	TRBV12-3/TRBV12-4	-	-	TGTGCCAGCGGCCGGGGGAGGGCTCAGCCCCAGCATTTT	CASGRGRAQPQHF
TRBJ2-3	TRBV12-3/TRBV12-4	once	TRBD2	TGTGCCAACAGTTTGGCGCTAGCGGTAGGAAGAGATACGCAGTATTTT	CANSLALAVGRDTQYF
TRBJ2-1	TRBV5-1	-	-	TGCCCCAGCAGCTTGAGCGGTACCGCCGATGGGCAGTTCTTC	CPSSLSGTADGQFF
TRBJ2-7	TRBV28	-	-	-	CPSRSGLAGGYGCYEQYF
TRBJ2-5	TRBV29-1	once	TRBD2	TGCAGCGTTGAAACGTTCGACTCGAGCGGGATGTACGAGACCCAGTACTTT	CSVETFDSSGMYETQYF
TRBJ2-3	TRBV12-3/TRBV12-4	-	TRBD2	TGTGCTAACAGTTTAAGGCTAGCGGGAGTAGGCACAGATACGCAGTATTTT	CANSLRLAGVGTDTQYF
TRBJ2-1	TRBV29-1	-	TRBD2	TGCAGCGTCCCTGGTGTGAGCGGGAGGGCCGGGGAAGAGCAGTTCTTC	CSVPGVSGRAGEEQFF
TRBJ2-7	TRBV6-5	-	-	TGTGCCAGCAGTTACTCGATAGGGGGGTACGGGCAGTATTTC	CASSYSIGGYGQYF